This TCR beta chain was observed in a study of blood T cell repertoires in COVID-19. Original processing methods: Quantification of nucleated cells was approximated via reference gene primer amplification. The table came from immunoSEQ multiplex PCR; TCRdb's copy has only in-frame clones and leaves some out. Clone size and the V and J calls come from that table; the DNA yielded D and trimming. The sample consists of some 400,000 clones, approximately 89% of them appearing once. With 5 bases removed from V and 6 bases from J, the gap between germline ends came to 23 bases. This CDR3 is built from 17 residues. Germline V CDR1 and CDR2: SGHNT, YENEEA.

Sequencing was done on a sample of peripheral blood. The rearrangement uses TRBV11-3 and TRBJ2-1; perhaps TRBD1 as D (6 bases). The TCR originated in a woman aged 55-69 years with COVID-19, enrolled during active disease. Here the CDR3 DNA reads TGTGCCAGCAGCGCGGAACAGGGCCTCGGGGTCGGCAATGAGCAGTTCTTC. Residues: CASSAEQGLGVGNEQFF. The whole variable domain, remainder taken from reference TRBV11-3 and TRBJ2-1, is EAGVVQSPRYKIIEKKQPVAFWCNPISGHNTLYWYLQNLGQGPELLIRYENEEAVDDSQLPKDRFSAERLKGVDSTLKIQPAELGDSAVYLCASSAEQGLGVGNEQFFGPGTRLTVL.